Listed below are T cell receptor beta chains from one sample, sequenced in a study of beta chain features in type 1 diabetes. Clones were sequenced by immunoSEQ multiplex PCR, and TCRdb holds only the in-frame ones, with some missing. The repertoire consists of 500,000 to 700,000 clones, with 15% occurring once and the leading ten covering 0.09% to 0.095%. Sequenced: naive CD4+ T cells from blood. The origin of the receptors is a man between 18 and 35 years old in good health. The CDR3 runs from the conserved cysteine through the conserved F or W. The D gene is left open where the match is weak. Size values are once, few and many counts, or a class for expanded clones, and some rows have none.

d_gene | j_gene | v_gene | abundance | CDR3aa | CDR3nt
NA | TRBJ2-7 | TRBV5-8 | NA | CASSFATISYEQYF | TGTGCCAGCAGCTTTGCGACAATCTCCTACGAGCAGTACTTC
NA | TRBJ1-1 | TRBV28 | NA | CASSLVAQAFF | TGTGCCAGCAGTTTAGTGGCCCAAGCTTTCTTT
TRBD2 | TRBJ2-5 | TRBV27 | few | CASSPLLARLQETQYF | TGTGCCAGCAGTCCTCTACTAGCGCGACTCCAAGAGACCCAGTACTTC
TRBD2 | TRBJ2-3 | TRBV7-9 | NA | CASSSLSGVTDTQYF | TGTGCCAGCAGCTCCCTTAGCGGGGTCACAGATACGCAGTATTTT
NA | TRBJ1-3 | TRBV11-2 | few | CASSLVGGNTIYF | TGTGCCAGCAGCTTAGTCGGTGGAAACACCATATATTTT
NA | TRBJ2-7 | TRBV7-2 | NA | CASSFVWSSYEQYF | TGTGCCAGCAGCTTCGTGTGGTCCTCCTACGAGCAGTACTTC
NA | TRBJ2-7 | TRBV28 | few | CASSPPGQRSEQYF | TGTGCCAGCAGTCCCCCCGGACAGCGTTCCGAGCAGTACTTC
TRBD1 | TRBJ2-1 | TRBV6-6 | few | CASSYKGAPTYNEQFF | TGTGCCAGCAGTTACAAGGGGGCTCCGACCTACAATGAGCAGTTCTTC
NA | TRBJ1-2 | TRBV7-9 | few | CASSKDPGRRYGYTF | TGTGCCAGCAGCAAAGACCCCGGGCGGAGGTATGGCTACACCTTC
TRBD1 | TRBJ1-1 | TRBV15 | few | CATSRDPQGANTEAFF | TGTGCCACCAGCAGAGATCCCCAGGGGGCGAACACTGAAGCTTTCTTT
TRBD1 | TRBJ2-7 | TRBV11-3 | NA | CASSSTTGAYYEQYF | TGTGCCAGCAGCTCAACGACAGGGGCCTACTACGAGCAGTACTTC
NA | TRBJ2-1 | TRBV14 | NA | CASSLRNEQFF | TGTGCCAGCAGCCTCCGGAATGAGCAGTTCTTC
NA | TRBJ2-7 | TRBV18 | NA | CASSRKEDWEQYF | TGTGCCAGCTCACGGAAGGAGGATTGGGAGCAGTACTTC
NA | TRBJ2-1 | TRBV11-1 | few | CASSLRPAGIKMRNEQFF | TGTGCCAGCAGCTTACGGCCAGCTGGTATTAAAATGAGAAATGAGCAGTTCTTC
NA | TRBJ2-7 | TRBV29-1 | NA | CSVWPGFDEQYF | TGCAGCGTTTGGCCAGGGTTCGACGAGCAGTACTTC
NA | TRBJ2-2 | TRBV9 | few | CASSLGGGYTGELFF | TGTGCCAGCTCTCTCGGGGGTGGGTACACCGGGGAGCTGTTTTTT
NA | TRBJ1-2 | TRBV2 | few | CASSEGIPYGYTF | TGTGCCAGCAGTGAAGGAATCCCGTATGGCTACACCTTC
TRBD2 | TRBJ2-5 | TRBV9 | few | CASSALLAGEQETQYF | TGTGCCAGCAGCGCCTTACTAGCGGGAGAGCAAGAGACCCAGTACTTC
NA | TRBJ1-4 | TRBV4-3 | NA | CASSAQGAQGEKLFF | TGCGCCAGCAGCGCCCAAGGGGCTCAGGGTGAAAAACTGTTTTTT
NA | TRBJ1-5 | TRBV5-1 | NA | CASSLARNQPQHF | TGCGCCAGCAGCTTGGCCCGCAATCAGCCCCAGCATTTT
NA | TRBJ2-3 | TRBV6-6 | NA | CASSPHLGGAGDTQYF | TGTGCCAGCAGCCCACATCTTGGGGGGGCGGGGGATACGCAGTATTTT
NA | TRBJ1-4 | TRBV5-1 | NA | CASSFQPRDTNEKLFF | TGCGCCAGCAGCTTTCAACCCAGGGATACTAATGAAAAACTGTTTTTT
TRBD2 | TRBJ2-1 | TRBV10-3 | few | CAISELSGRTNEQFF | TGTGCCATCAGTGAGCTTAGCGGGAGGACTAATGAGCAGTTCTTC
TRBD1 | TRBJ2-4 | TRBV28 | few | CASTYSGQKNIQYF | TGTGCCAGCACCTACTCGGGACAGAAAAACATTCAGTACTTC
NA | TRBJ2-5 | TRBV6-5 | NA | CASSPAGAEETQYF | TGTGCCAGCAGCCCCGCGGGGGCGGAAGAGACCCAGTACTTC
TRBD1 | TRBJ1-1 | TRBV7-2 | NA | CASSFRGRTEAFF | TGTGCCAGCAGCTTCAGGGGGCGTACTGAAGCTTTCTTT
NA | TRBJ1-1 | TRBV29-1 | few | CSVGTGMDTEAFF | TGCAGCGTGGGAACAGGGATGGACACTGAAGCTTTCTTT
NA | TRBJ2-3 | TRBV7-9 | NA | CASSLSWANTDTQYF | TGTGCCAGCAGCTTAAGCTGGGCCAACACAGATACGCAGTATTTT
NA | TRBJ2-3 | TRBV10-3 | NA | CAIKGSGKTDTQYF | TGTGCCATCAAAGGGTCAGGGAAAACAGATACGCAGTATTTT
NA | TRBJ2-1 | TRBV9 | few | CASSVVAASSYNEQFF | TGTGCCAGCAGCGTAGTAGCGGCGAGCTCCTACAATGAGCAGTTCTTC
NA | TRBJ2-2 | TRBV7-9 | NA | CASSLKGTGELFF | TGTGCCAGCAGCTTAAAGGGGACCGGGGAGCTGTTTTTT
NA | TRBJ2-7 | TRBV6-5 | NA | CASSYLQGTYEQYF | TGTGCCAGCAGTTACCTCCAGGGGACCTACGAGCAGTACTTC
NA | TRBJ2-5 | TRBV7-2 | NA | CASSLAFAQETQYF | TGTGCCAGCAGCTTAGCGTTTGCTCAAGAGACCCAGTACTTC
NA | TRBJ2-2 | TRBV6-6 | few | CASSYSGIGELFF | TGTGCCAGCAGTTACTCGGGGATCGGGGAGCTGTTTTTT
TRBD1 | TRBJ1-2 | TRBV5-1 | few | CASSFGTGYGYTF | TGCGCCAGCAGCTTCGGGACAGGGTATGGCTACACCTTC
TRBD1 | TRBJ1-2 | TRBV9 | NA | CASSVVEGASGYTF | TGTGCCAGCAGCGTAGTTGAGGGGGCTAGTGGCTACACCTTC
TRBD1 | TRBJ2-1 | TRBV5-4 | few | CASSLGNPGQGYNEQFF | TGTGCCAGCAGCTTGGGAAATCCGGGACAGGGTTACAATGAGCAGTTCTTC
NA | TRBJ1-2 | TRBV7-2 | few | CASSLVEGVAGYTF | TGTGCCAGCAGCTTAGTTGAAGGGGTAGCTGGCTACACCTTC
TRBD1 | TRBJ1-2 | TRBV6-5 | NA | CASSYRGQGIYGYTF | TGTGCCAGCAGTTACCGAGGACAGGGGATCTATGGCTACACCTTC
NA | TRBJ1-1 | TRBV14 | NA | CASSQVRGNTEAFF | TGTGCCAGCAGCCAAGTTCGGGGGAACACTGAAGCTTTCTTT
NA | TRBJ2-4 | TRBV11-2 | few | CASSLDRTVLAKNIQYF | TGTGCCAGCAGCTTAGACCGGACAGTTCTAGCCAAAAACATTCAGTACTTC
TRBD1 | TRBJ1-1 | TRBV6-5 | few | CASSYFKVTGISEAFF | TGTGCCAGCAGTTATTTTAAGGTGACAGGGATTTCTGAAGCTTTCTTT
NA | TRBJ1-1 | TRBV28 | NA | CASSLVRVAFF | TGTGCCAGCAGTCTTGTCAGGGTGGCGTTCTTT
NA | TRBJ2-3 | TRBV6-1 | NA | CASSEARVTDTQYF | TGTGCCAGCAGTGAAGCGCGGGTAACAGATACGCAGTATTTT
NA | TRBJ2-1 | TRBV5-1 | few | CASSFGISRNNEQFF | TGCGCCAGCAGCTTTGGCATTTCGAGGAACAATGAGCAGTTCTTC
NA | TRBJ2-2 | TRBV7-9 | NA | CASSTTLPTGELFF | TGTGCCAGCAGCACGACCCTCCCCACCGGGGAGCTGTTTTTT
TRBD1 | TRBJ2-7 | TRBV28 | few | CASSQEGTGSYEQYF | TGTGCCAGCAGTCAAGAAGGGACAGGCTCCTACGAGCAGTACTTC
NA | TRBJ2-7 | TRBV5-1 | few | CASSSQISYEQYF | TGCGCCAGCAGCTCTCAGATCTCCTACGAGCAGTACTTC
NA | TRBJ1-2 | TRBV2 | few | CASSAEQSPSSGYTF | TGTGCCAGCAGTGCCGAACAGTCCCCCTCGAGTGGCTACACCTTC
TRBD1 | TRBJ2-7 | TRBV10-3 | few | CAISHPGQKKSYEQYF | TGTGCCATCAGCCATCCGGGACAGAAAAAATCCTACGAGCAGTACTTC
NA | TRBJ1-1 | TRBV25-1 | NA | CASSKEKAFF | TGTGCCAGCAGCAAAGAAAAAGCTTTCTTT
NA | TRBJ1-1 | TRBV10-3 | few | CAISRGTRAEAFF | TGTGCCATCAGTCGGGGGACGAGGGCTGAAGCTTTCTTT
NA | TRBJ1-1 | TRBV5-1 | few | CASSFVSPLEAFF | TGCGCCAGCAGCTTTGTGTCACCTCTTGAAGCTTTCTTT
TRBD1 | TRBJ2-3 | TRBV18 | NA | CASSRPGGSRRDTQYF | TGTGCCAGCTCACGACCAGGGGGTTCGCGTAGAGATACGCAGTATTTT
TRBD1 | TRBJ2-5 | TRBV18 | NA | CASSPPRTGQETQYF | TGTGCCAGCTCACCACCGCGGACAGGGCAAGAGACCCAGTACTTC
NA | TRBJ2-1 | TRBV21-1 | few | CASSQGQEFPYNEQFF | TGTGCCAGCAGCCAAGGACAGGAGTTTCCATACAATGAGCAGTTCTTC